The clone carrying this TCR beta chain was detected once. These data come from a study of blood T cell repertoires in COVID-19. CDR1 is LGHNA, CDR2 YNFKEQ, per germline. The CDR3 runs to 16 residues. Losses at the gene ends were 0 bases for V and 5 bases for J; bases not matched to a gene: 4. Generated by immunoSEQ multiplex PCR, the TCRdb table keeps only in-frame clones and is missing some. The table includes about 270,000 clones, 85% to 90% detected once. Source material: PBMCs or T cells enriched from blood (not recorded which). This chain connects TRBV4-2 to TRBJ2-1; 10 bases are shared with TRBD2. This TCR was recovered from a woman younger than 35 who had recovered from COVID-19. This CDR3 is CASSQDFSGGNNEQFF. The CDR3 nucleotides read TGTGCCAGCAGCCAAGATTTTAGCGGGGGGAACAATGAGCAGTTCTTC.